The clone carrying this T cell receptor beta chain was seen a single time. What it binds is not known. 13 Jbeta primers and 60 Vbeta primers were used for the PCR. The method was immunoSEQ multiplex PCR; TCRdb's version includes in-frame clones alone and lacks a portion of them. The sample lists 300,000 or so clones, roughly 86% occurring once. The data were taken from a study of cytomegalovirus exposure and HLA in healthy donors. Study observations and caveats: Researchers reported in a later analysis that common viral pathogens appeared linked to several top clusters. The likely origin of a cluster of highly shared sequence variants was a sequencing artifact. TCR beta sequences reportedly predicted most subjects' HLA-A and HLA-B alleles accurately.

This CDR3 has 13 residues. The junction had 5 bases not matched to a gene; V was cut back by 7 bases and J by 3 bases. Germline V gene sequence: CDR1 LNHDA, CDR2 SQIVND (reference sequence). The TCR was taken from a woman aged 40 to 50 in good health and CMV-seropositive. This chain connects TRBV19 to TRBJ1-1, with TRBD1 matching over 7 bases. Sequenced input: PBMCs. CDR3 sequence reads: CASTNRGDTEAFF. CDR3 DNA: TGTGCCAGTACCAACAGGGGAGACACTGAAGCTTTCTTT.